A single sample is the source of the 17 T cell receptor beta chains below, sequenced in a study of blood T cell repertoires in COVID-19. TCRdb's table, derived via immunoSEQ multiplex PCR, lists solely in-frame clones and lacks some. The profile shows approximately 88,000 clones, 85% to 95% of them singletons. Sequencing input: peripheral blood. These receptors came from a woman aged 45 to 65 in a cohort sampled during active COVID-19.

The rearrangement links TRBV5-1 to TRBJ1-1; 8 bases align to TRBD1. Germline lookup yields CDR1 SGHRS and CDR2 YFSETQ. CDR3 length: 13 residues. Unmatched junction bases numbered 3, after V lost 3 bases and J lost 5 bases. CDR3: CASSSDRGTEAFF. The CDR3 DNA is TGCGCCAGCAGCTCCGACAGGGGAACTGAAGCTTTCTTT.

The chain has TRBV7-9 and TRBJ2-4, with D unresolved. The CDR3 runs 15 residues. CDR1 SEHNR and CDR2 FQNEAQ come from the germline V gene (reference sequence). V was trimmed by 5 bases and J by 0 bases, leaving 11 bases between them. The CDR3 DNA is TGTGCCAGCAGCCCCCCCCTTTCAGCCAAAAACATTCAGTACTTC. Its protein product is CASSPPLSAKNIQYF.

The chain uses TRBV28 and TRBJ2-1; D possibly corresponds to TRBD2 (5 bases). Germline CDR1 is MDHEN and CDR2 is SYDVKM. The CDR3 length is 15 residues. The ends were cut back, 2 bases at V and 0 bases at J, with 8 bases in the middle. CDR3 protein: CASSLPGDSYNEQFF. DNA of the CDR3: TGTGCCAGCAGTTTACCCGGGGACTCCTACAATGAGCAGTTCTTC.

This clone was recorded only once. The rearrangement uses TRBV18 and TRBJ1-2, with 8 bases aligning to TRBD1. This CDR3 has 14 residues. Looked up from germline, CDR1 is KGHSH and CDR2 is LQKENI. V dropped 6 bases and J dropped 4; count of bases not matched to a gene: 7. The DNA of the CDR3 is TGTGCCAGCTCCCAGACCCAGGGGGCCTATGGCTACACCTTC. It specifies CASSQTQGAYGYTF.

This sequence joins TRBV28 and TRBJ2-7; D unresolved. Trimming took 2 bases from V and 2 from J, leaving 7 bases between them. The CDR3 totals 13 residues. CDR1 and CDR2 (germline): MDHEN, SYDVKM. CDR3 region: CASSLGATYEQYF. The CDR3 bases are TGTGCCAGCAGTTTAGGTGCTACCTACGAGCAGTACTTC.

V usage is TRBV19 and J usage is TRBJ1-2; no firm D call. This CDR3 contains 14 residues. Trimming took 10 bases from V and 8 from J, leaving 23 bases between them. Germline lookup yields CDR1 LNHDA and CDR2 SQIVND (reference sequence). For the CDR3, the DNA is TGTGCCACCCAGTCCGACAAGAAGTTGAGCGGCTACACCTTC. The encoded protein is CATQSDKKLSGYTF.

The chain combines TRBV5-1 with TRBJ2-7; maybe TRBD1 (7 bases). Trimming took off 0 bases at V and 0 bases at J, with 10 bases between the two ends. CDR1 SGHRS and CDR2 YFSETQ come from the germline V gene. The CDR3 extends over 15 amino acids. The CDR3 is CASSLGQGLSYEQYF. The CDR3 coding sequence is TGCGCCAGCAGCTTGGGACAGGGACTCTCCTACGAGCAGTACTTC.

The J gene is TRBJ2-1, the V gene TRBV3-1 (or the pseudogene TRBV3-2); perhaps TRBD2 as D (6 bases). The CDR3 runs 14 residues. Germline assignment: CDR1 LGHDT and CDR2 YNNKEL (reference sequence). With 8 bases removed from V and 2 bases from J, the gap between germline ends came to 13 bases. In nucleotides, the CDR3 is TGTGCCAGCCGGCTAGCGCCTACCTACAATGAGCAGTTCTTC. It translates to CASRLAPTYNEQFF.

Only one count was recorded for this clone. CDR3 bases: TGTGCCAGCGCGAGGGCAACTAATGAAAAACTGTTTTTT. It is translated as CASARATNEKLFF. V usage is TRBV6-5 and J usage is TRBJ1-4, with D unresolved. The germline V gene encodes CDR1 MNHEY and CDR2 SVGAGI. The V end was cut by 8 bases, the J end by 0 bases, with 7 bases between. The CDR3 loop spans 13 amino acids.

This clone was seen only once. V and J are TRBV7-8 and TRBJ1-2; 10 positions agree with TRBD1. V was pared by 1 base and J by 4 bases, with 6 bases of the junction left unmatched. Germline V gene data show CDR1 as SGHVS and CDR2 as FQNEAQ. CDR3 length: 16 residues. The CDR3 DNA reads as TGTGCCAGCAGCTTAGTCCCGGGACAGGGGATCTATGGCTACACCTTC. Its protein product is CASSLVPGQGIYGYTF.

This clone was counted once. The rearrangement uses TRBV3-1 (or the pseudogene TRBV3-2) and TRBJ2-1, with TRBD2 as a possible D gene (5 bases). Germline assignment: CDR1 LGHDT and CDR2 YNNKEL (reference sequence). Deletions cut 5 bases from V and 6 bases from J, with 20 bases between. The length of the CDR3 is 16 residues. CDR3 protein: CASSSIYGGRANEQFF. CDR3 DNA sequence: TGTGCCAGCAGCTCCATCTACGGCGGGCGAGCCAATGAGCAGTTCTTC.

The table lists this clone with a count of one. The J gene is TRBJ1-2, the V gene TRBV7-8; 8 bases align to TRBD1. This CDR3 contains 17 residues. CDR1 is SGHVS and CDR2 is FQNEAQ in the germline V gene. The ends lost 3 bases at V and 8 bases at J; junction bases unmatched: 17. The CDR3 region has the DNA TGTGCCAGCAGCTTTCCCCCCTTGGGGGACAGGCGGGGAGGCTACACCTTC. Encoded protein: CASSFPPLGDRRGGYTF. Full variable domain (outside the CDR3, taken from reference TRBV7-8 and TRBJ1-2): GAGVSQSPRYKVAKRGQDVALRCDPISGHVSLFWYQQALGQGPEFLTYFQNEAQLDKSGLPSDRFFAERPEGSVSTLKIQRTQQEDSAVYLCASSFPPLGDRRGGYTFGSGTRLTVV.

The chain links TRBV19 to TRBJ1-1; tentative D call: TRBD1 (5 bases). CDR3 length: 13 amino acids. The germline V gene encodes CDR1 LNHDA and CDR2 SQIVND (reference sequence). V lost 5 bases and J 1 base, leaving 8 bases between the germline ends. As DNA, the CDR3 is TGTGCCAGTAGTTTTCAGGGGAACACTGAAGCTTTCTTT. This sequence encodes CASSFQGNTEAFF.

The CDR3 nucleotides read TGTGCCAGCACCGGGGGGGAGTCCATGGACTACGAGCAGTACTTC. It encodes CASTGGESMDYEQYF. The chain links TRBV11-3 to TRBJ2-7, with TRBD2 matching over 8 bases. The CDR3 is 15 amino acids. Trimming removed 7 bases from V and 3 bases from J; junction bases left unmatched: 11. Germline lookup yields CDR1 SGHNT and CDR2 YENEEA.

This rearrangement joins TRBV5-1 to TRBJ2-5, with TRBD2 identical over 10 bases. The trim removed 4 bases at V and 1 base at J, leaving 7 bases unmatched. CDR1 and CDR2 from the germline V gene are SGHRS and YFSETQ. The CDR3 is 16 residues long. CDR3 sequence: CASSPAPSGGQETQYF. The CDR3 region has the DNA TGCGCCAGCAGCCCGGCCCCTAGCGGGGGCCAAGAGACCCAGTACTTC.

V is TRBV10-2 and J is TRBJ1-5; 7 bases fit TRBD1. The CDR3 spans 15 residues. V was clipped by 5 bases and J by 2 bases; unmatched bases: 6. Germline assignment: CDR1 WSHSY and CDR2 SAAADI. The CDR3 nucleotides read TGCGCCAGCAGTTCAACAGGGGTAGGCAATCAGCCCCAGCATTTT. This gives the protein CASSSTGVGNQPQHF.

This chain links TRBV6-6 with TRBJ1-4; D is ambiguous. Trimming left V 1 base short and J 8 bases short, with 8 bases between. The CDR3 sequence is 13 residues long. From germline, CDR1 is MNHNY and CDR2 SVGAGI (reference sequence). The CDR3 nucleotides are TGTGCCAGCAGTTACTTAAACAGAGAAAAACTGTTTTTT. It yields the protein CASSYLNREKLFF.